This T cell receptor beta chain was identified in a study of T cell changes during pregnancy in multiple sclerosis. Sequenced by immunoSEQ multiplex PCR; TCRdb stores in-frame clones only, minus some. Of some 70,000 clones in the sample, 92% were seen once. Germline CDR1 is MDHEN and CDR2 is SYDVKM. This CDR3 is 15 amino acids long. With 7 bases clipped from V and 5 bases from J, the junction kept 13 bases outside the gene matches. J is TRBJ2-5 and V is TRBV28; 7 bases fit TRBD1. This receptor was obtained from a female donor in good health, enrolled as a control in a pregnancy study. The input for sequencing was peripheral blood, taken in the second trimester of pregnancy. CDR3 sequence: CASTPPEGAGETQYF. The CDR3 DNA reads TGTGCCAGCACCCCACCTGAGGGGGCCGGGGAGACCCAGTACTTC.